This entry lists 24 T cell receptor beta chains sequenced from one sample in a study of OX40 agonist ivuxolimab in advanced cancers. Measured with immunoSEQ multiplex PCR; TCRdb has only the in-frame clones, and not every one. The repertoire has roughly 72,000 clones, 89% of them found once; the top ten carry about 10%. The starting material was CD4+ or CD8+ T cells sorted from blood, obtained in a trial of the OX40 agonist ivuxolimab. These receptors all stem from an adult with an advanced solid tumor such as melanoma, head and neck, liver or kidney cancer.

In this sample, this clone turned up once. The chain carries TRBV6-5 and TRBJ2-7, with a tentative D call TRBD1 (5 bases). V lost 0 bases and J lost 4, with 7 bases in between. CDR3 length equals 13 residues. The germline V gene has CDR1 MNHEY and CDR2 SVGAGI. CDR3 bases: TGTGCCAGCAGTTACTCAGGGGAATACGAGCAGTACTTC. Translation: CASSYSGEYEQYF.

The chain combines TRBV6-6 with TRBJ1-2; D might be TRBD1 (5 bases). CDR3 size: 15 residues. Germline values: CDR1 MNHNY, CDR2 SVGAGI (reference sequence). Deletions cut 2 bases from V and 2 bases from J, with 12 bases between. The CDR3, as DNA: TGTGCCAGCAGTTACGACCTACAGGTGAACTATGGCTACACCTTC. Protein product: CASSYDLQVNYGYTF.

The chain employs TRBV28 and TRBJ2-1, with a weak D call TRBD1 (6 bases). The germline gives CDR1 MDHEN, CDR2 SYDVKM. CDR3 size: 17 residues. V dropped 4 bases and J dropped 0 bases, with 16 bases sitting between them. CDR3 region: CASSSTGNGSSYNEQFF. CDR3 DNA: TGTGCCAGCAGTTCTACAGGGAACGGCAGCTCCTACAATGAGCAGTTCTTC.

The J gene is TRBJ1-1, the V gene TRBV10-2, with D unresolved. Germline V gene sequence: CDR1 WSHSY, CDR2 SAAADI. Trimming pared 6 bases from V and 3 bases from J, leaving 11 bases between. This CDR3 is 13 amino acids long. This chain's CDR3 is CASRSGSDTEAFF. The CDR3 DNA follows: TGCGCCAGCAGATCCGGGAGCGACACTGAAGCTTTCTTT.

V usage is TRBV6-1 and J usage is TRBJ1-4; 7 bases align to TRBD1. The germline V gene encodes CDR1 MNHNS and CDR2 SASEGT. The CDR3 runs 14 residues. V shed 4 bases, J shed 6 bases, and the junction held 5 bases outside the gene matches. The chain's CDR3 is CASSVQGGYEKLFF. CDR3 nucleotide sequence: TGTGCCAGCAGTGTCCAGGGGGGATATGAAAAACTGTTTTTT.

The chain carries TRBV7-9 and TRBJ1-1; tentatively, D is TRBD1 (5 bases). This CDR3 has 12 amino acids. The V end lost 2 bases, the J end lost 7 bases, and 8 bases lay between the germline ends. The germline V gene has CDR1 SEHNR and CDR2 FQNEAQ (reference sequence). In DNA, the CDR3 is TGTGCCAGCAGCTTACAGGGTGGTGAAGCTTTCTTT. Protein: CASSLQGGEAFF.

The rearrangement links TRBV2 to TRBJ2-5; perhaps TRBD2 as D (7 bases). V lost 10 bases and J lost 5, with 17 bases in between. Germline CDR1 SNHLY, CDR2 FYNNEI. This CDR3 is 13 amino acids long. CDR3 nucleotide sequence: TGTGCCACTATGGGGGGGGGCCGCGAGACCCAGTACTTC. Its translation is CATMGGGRETQYF.

DNA for the CDR3: TGTGCCAGCAGCTTGAAGCCGGGACAGGGGTGGAAGACCCAGTACTTC. It codes for CASSLKPGQGWKTQYF. The V gene is TRBV5-6, the J gene TRBJ2-5, with 10 bases lining up with TRBD1. With 1 base clipped from V and 6 bases from J, the junction kept 9 bases outside the gene matches. This CDR3 is 16 amino acids long. The germline gives CDR1 SGHDT, CDR2 YYEEEE.

The rearrangement uses TRBV5-5 and TRBJ2-5; D is perhaps TRBD1 (6 bases). V was clipped by 4 bases and J by 5 bases, with 15 bases between them. The CDR3 extends over 14 amino acids. Germline-derived CDR1 and CDR2 are SGHKS and YYEKEE (reference sequence). CDR3 in DNA: TGTGCCAGCAGCCAACCAGGGGTGGGGGAGACCCAGTACTTC. This encodes CASSQPGVGETQYF.

The chain is built from TRBV10-3 and TRBJ2-1, with 15 bases that match TRBD2. The length of the CDR3 is 16 residues. V lost 3 bases and J lost 5; bases outside the gene matches: 2. Germline assignment: CDR1 ENHRY and CDR2 SYGVKD. CDR3 protein: CAISDGLAGGDNEQFF. In DNA, the CDR3 is TGTGCCATCAGTGATGGACTAGCGGGAGGGGACAATGAGCAGTTCTTC.

The rearrangement joins TRBV7-6 to TRBJ2-3; unclear D gene. V lost 1 base and J 1 base, leaving 9 bases between the germline ends. The CDR3 extends over 15 amino acids. Germline loops: CDR1 SGHVS, CDR2 FNYEAQ. CDR3 sequence reads: CASSLVGVGTDTQYF. The CDR3 DNA follows: TGTGCCAGCAGCTTAGTTGGGGTTGGCACAGATACGCAGTATTTT.

This chain joins TRBV28 and TRBJ2-7, with D possibly matching TRBD2 (5 bases). The CDR3 runs 17 residues. The germline V gene has CDR1 MDHEN and CDR2 SYDVKM. With 2 bases removed from V and 0 bases from J, the gap between germline ends came to 17 bases. The CDR3 DNA reads TGTGCCAGCAGTTTAGTGCTAGCCCGACAAAACTCCTACGAGCAGTACTTC. It specifies CASSLVLARQNSYEQYF.

The V call is TRBV30, the J call TRBJ1-1; D remains ambiguous. Per the germline V gene, CDR1 is GTSNPN and CDR2 is SVGIG (reference sequence). Trimming cost V 6 bases and J 1 base, with 6 bases left between them. This CDR3 comprises 11 residues. This CDR3 is CACTQNTEAFF. The CDR3 bases are TGTGCCTGTACCCAGAACACTGAAGCTTTCTTT.

The chain is built from TRBV7-3 and TRBJ2-3; 8 positions match TRBD2. The V gene end was trimmed by 0 bases and the J gene end by 7 bases; junction bases not matched to a gene: 9. CDR3 length: 16 residues. Germline CDR1 and CDR2: SGHTA and FQGTGA. Here the CDR3 reads CASSLTGAGGTYTQYF. For the CDR3, the DNA is TGTGCCAGCAGCTTAACGGGTGCGGGGGGAACATATACGCAGTATTTT.

The V gene is TRBV2, the J gene TRBJ1-5; perhaps TRBD1 as D (5 bases). Trimming shortened V by 6 bases and J by 6 bases, and 18 bases separated the two germline ends. From germline, CDR1 is SNHLY and CDR2 FYNNEI. CDR3 length equals 15 residues. The CDR3 is CASSRDPGGSQPQHF. CDR3 nucleotides: TGTGCCAGCAGCCGGGACCCCGGAGGTAGTCAGCCCCAGCATTTT. Full variable domain (remainder filled in from reference TRBV2 and TRBJ1-5): EPEVTQTPSHQVTQMGQEVILRCVPISNHLYFYWYRQILGQKVEFLVSFYNNEISEKSEIFDDQFSVERPDGSNFTLKIRSTKLEDSAMYFCASSRDPGGSQPQHFGDGTRLSIL.

V gene TRBV5-4 combines with J gene TRBJ2-3; the match to TRBD2 covers 11 bases. V trimming: 4 bases; J trimming: 2 bases; junction bases outside the gene matches: 9. Germline loops: CDR1 SGHNT, CDR2 YYREEE (reference sequence). This CDR3 region has 17 residues. CDR3 residues: CASSQATSGAPTDTQYF. DNA of the CDR3: TGTGCCAGCAGCCAAGCGACTAGCGGGGCACCCACAGATACGCAGTATTTT.

This clone was observed once. DNA for the CDR3: TGTGCCAGCAGCTTAGAAGGGGGCCCAGGAAACACCATATATTTT. It encodes CASSLEGGPGNTIYF. This chain links TRBV11-2 with TRBJ1-3; 7 nucleotides line up with TRBD1. Germline CDR1 is SGHAT and CDR2 is FQNNGV. The junction had 3 bases not matched to a gene; V was cut back by 0 bases and J by 4 bases. The CDR3 extends over 15 amino acids.

The chain joins TRBV7-9 to TRBJ2-7; D ambiguous. CDR1 and CDR2 from the germline V gene are SEHNR and FQNEAQ (reference sequence). The V end was cut by 2 bases, the J end by 3 bases, with 11 bases between. The CDR3 loop spans 14 amino acids. The CDR3 nucleotides are TGTGCCAGCAGCTTATCGGCAGGCCGCTACGAGCAGTACTTC. This sequence encodes CASSLSAGRYEQYF.

The CDR3 nucleotides read TGTGCCAGCAGCCCCAGACCTCCCAACATTCAGTACTTC. As protein: CASSPRPPNIQYF. This chain uses TRBV4-2 with TRBJ2-4; D not certain. V lost 4 bases and J lost 7, with 11 bases in between. The CDR3 is 13 residues long. Germline values: CDR1 LGHNA, CDR2 YNFKEQ.

This clone was seen just once. This chain joins TRBV2 and TRBJ2-5; unclear D gene. V was clipped by 0 bases and J by 4 bases, with 12 bases between them. Germline V gene sequence: CDR1 SNHLY, CDR2 FYNNEI. The length of the CDR3 is 15 residues. CDR3 residues: CASSEAPRLLETQYF. The CDR3 nucleotides read TGTGCCAGCAGTGAAGCGCCAAGGTTATTAGAGACCCAGTACTTC.

The rearrangement uses TRBV10-3 and TRBJ1-2; the D is unclear. CDR1 ENHRY and CDR2 SYGVKD come from the germline V gene. Trimming shortened V by 2 bases and J by 8 bases, and 21 bases separated the two germline ends. The CDR3 runs to 16 residues. The CDR3: CAISEGGGGQHPGYTF. Here the CDR3 DNA reads TGTGCCATCAGTGAGGGAGGCGGTGGGCAACATCCCGGCTACACCTTC.

This clone came up a few times. This chain joins TRBV18 and TRBJ1-2, with 7 bases aligning to TRBD1. The CDR3 has 14 amino acids. J was trimmed by 7 bases and V by 2 bases; bases with no gene match: 7. Germline V gene sequence: CDR1 KGHSH, CDR2 LQKENI. The CDR3, as DNA: TGTGCCAGCTCACCAATGGAGGGGGCGGCTGGCTACACCTTC. The encoded protein is CASSPMEGAAGYTF.

This sequence joins TRBV14 and TRBJ2-1, with TRBD2 matching 11 bases. V shed 4 bases and J 3 bases; nucleotides not matched to a gene: 2. The CDR3 is made up of 15 amino acids. CDR1 SGHDN and CDR2 FVKESK come from the germline V gene. CDR3 bases: TGTGCCAGCAGCCGTCTAGCGGGGGGCTACAATGAGCAGTTCTTC. Amino acid sequence: CASSRLAGGYNEQFF.

This chain joins TRBV18 and TRBJ1-3; TRBD1 agrees at 7 bases. V lost 1 base and J lost 7; bases outside the gene matches: 7. The CDR3 sequence is 15 residues long. CDR1 and CDR2 (germline): KGHSH, LQKENI. CDR3 region: CASSPQANRGNTIYF. The CDR3 DNA reads as TGTGCCAGCTCACCACAAGCGAACAGGGGTAACACCATATATTTT.